This note documents a single TCR beta chain sequence. This clonotype turned up a few times. Its antigen has not been determined. No much larger clone is present one base from it, and per-base qualities are unavailable. Stable Graves' hyperthyroidism was defined as no progression to ophthalmopathy during 18 months of follow-up. Hyperthyroidism patients were newly diagnosed, with disease duration under 2 months, and aged 18 to 65 years. Patients with uncontrolled infections, other autoimmune diseases, pregnancy or lactation were excluded. Diagnoses were based on clinical symptoms, serum thyroxine and TRAb, thyroid ultrasound and orbital computed tomography. PBMCs were separated from approximately 9.9 ml of fresh peripheral blood using Ficoll-Paque density gradient centrifugation. Total RNA was extracted using Trizol reagent, and RNA quality was assessed on an Agilent 2100 Bioanalyzer. TCR beta CDR3 regions were amplified from RNA transcripts. A first-round RT-PCR of the TCR CDR3 used the HTBI primer set with the Qiagen OneStep RT-PCR kit. Libraries were constructed in a second round of multiplex PCR, after which size selection and purification were carried out. Sequencing of the libraries was done on an Illumina HiSeq2000 using paired-end 100 bp reads. As for the authors' bioinformatics: SOAPnuke was used to process the raw data, with reads discarded if the reads contained adapters or uncalled bases, had a mean Phred below 15, or lacked an exact constant-primer or identifier match. COPE v1.2.5 was used to merge high-quality paired reads, and clonotypes were defined as unique nucleotide sequences. Clonotypes were aligned to IMGT TRBV, TRBD and TRBJ reference segments using MiTCR v1.1. Only V-J combinations with frequency above 0.0001, covering 99.2% of repertoires, were analysed. The TCS score was defined as F50 (clonal expansion) divided by E x V (chaos), with BLOSUM62-based TCRdist calculated between CDR3 peptides within each V-J. Welch's t-statistics and random forest reduced several hundred V-J features to 13, which were used in a naive Bayes classifier (R e1071). Starting from the raw public reads, TCRdb applied fastp trimming at Q25, assembled clones with MiXCR and retained in-frame beta chains. Rows are combined by CDR3 protein, so each entry shows the most common genes and DNA. For this entry, the V and J calls and clone size follow TCRdb and not the study's own pipeline. The sample table records some 420,000 distinct CDR3 sequences; approximately 13% of these occur just once. The biggest ten clones account for 5% to 6% of the sample.

The data originate from a study of T cells in Graves' hyperthyroidism and ophthalmopathy (dated by TCRdb to about 2019). As for the study more broadly: Peripheral blood was collected at initial diagnosis, before any treatment. The paper reports TCR Vbeta CDR3 sequencing of some 140 peripheral blood samples: approximately 41 ophthalmopathy, about 75 hyperthyroidism and around 17 progressor patients. To identify TCR V-J signatures that set the groups apart, the researchers used a discovery cohort of 100 patients, made up of roughly 45 with Graves' ophthalmopathy and about 60 with stable Graves' hyperthyroidism. Prospective prediction of ophthalmopathy was tested in an independent validation cohort of approximately 19 hyperthyroidism patients and 17 patients who later progressed to ophthalmopathy. Following sampling, methimazole starting at 30 mg daily was given to hyperthyroidism patients, and high-dose intravenous methylprednisolone was given to ophthalmopathy patients. The approximately 100 discovery patients were randomly divided into training and test sets at a 7:3 ratio. In about 6 Graves' hyperthyroidism patients, the study also compared T-cell repertoires from thyroid tissue with T-cell repertoires from blood. The research as a whole found: A 13 V-J signature model separated ophthalmopathy from stable hyperthyroidism, with 87.88% sensitivity and 81.08% specificity in cross-validation and 80%/75% in testing. During validation, the model predicted progression to ophthalmopathy a median of about 6.3 months ahead of onset, with roughly 65% sensitivity and roughly 72% specificity. Most expanded thyroid clonotypes (frequency above 0.001) were also found in blood, which suggests that blood repertoires may mirror thyroid immune responses. No statistical method was used to fix the sample size in advance, and group allocation was not hidden from the investigators.

Based on the germline V gene, the CDR1 and CDR2 sequences are MNHNS and SASEGT. CDR3 length: 15 amino acids, cysteine to phenylalanine. Solely the CDR3 DNA is kept, with 45 bases framed from the first base. V was cut back by 5 bases and J by 4 bases, leaving a gap of 14 bases between them. The sequenced sample was blood. The V gene is TRBV6-1 and the J gene is TRBJ2-2, with the D gene not clear enough to name. The clonotype comes from a woman aged 18-29 years with Graves' hyperthyroidism. CDR3 region: CASSFFAAVTGELFF. Here is the DNA: TGTGCCAGCAGTTTCTTTGCGGCAGTCACCGGGGAGCTGTTTTTT.